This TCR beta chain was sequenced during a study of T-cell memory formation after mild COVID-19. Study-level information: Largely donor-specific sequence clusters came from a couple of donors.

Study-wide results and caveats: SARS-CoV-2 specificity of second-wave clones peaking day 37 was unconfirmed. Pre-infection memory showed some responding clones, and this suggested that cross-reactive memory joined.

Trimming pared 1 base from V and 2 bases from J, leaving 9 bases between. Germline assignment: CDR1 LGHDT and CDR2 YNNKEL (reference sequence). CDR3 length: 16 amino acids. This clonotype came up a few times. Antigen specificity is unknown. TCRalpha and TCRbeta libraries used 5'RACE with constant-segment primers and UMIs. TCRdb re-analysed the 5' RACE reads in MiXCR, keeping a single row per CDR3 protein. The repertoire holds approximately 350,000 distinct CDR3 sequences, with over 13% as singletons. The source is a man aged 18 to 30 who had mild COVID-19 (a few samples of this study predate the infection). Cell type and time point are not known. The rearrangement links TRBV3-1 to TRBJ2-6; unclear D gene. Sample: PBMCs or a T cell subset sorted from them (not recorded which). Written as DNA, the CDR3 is TGTGCCAGCAGCCAAGCGTGGGTGACTGGGGCCAACGTCCTGACTTTC. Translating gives CASSQAWVTGANVLTF.